The next 30 T cell receptor beta chains were all read from a single sample in a study of blood T cells in healthy people across ages. Sample-barcoded 5' priming and a J-beta primer mix drove a second PCR of about 6 to 12 cycles. TCRdb used MiXCR to reprocess the 5' RACE reads, holding one entry per CDR3 protein. The sample carries some 1.5 million distinct CDR3 sequences, under 30% recorded once. Sequencing was performed on blood. These receptor sequences come from a woman aged 30 to 39 in good health.

This clonotype was counted a single time. One junction end disagrees with the germline gene, perhaps due to a read error. This chain joins TRBV20-1 and TRBJ2-7, with a possible D match to TRBD2 (6 bases). The DNA end favors TRBJ2-5, so the J call may be wrong. Germline loops: CDR1 DFQATT, CDR2 SNEGSKA (reference sequence). The CDR3 spans 12 residues. The CDR3 loop is CRAIGGEETQYF. CDR3 nucleotide sequence: TGCAGGGCTATAGGAGGGGAAGAGACCCAGTACTTC.

This clonotype has only a few counts. The CDR3 loop reads CASSFRTGTLGQYF. The CDR3 nucleotides are TGTGCCAGCAGTTTCCGGACAGGAACTTTGGGGCAGTACTTC. This rearrangement joins TRBV28 to TRBJ2-7, with 7 bases matching TRBD1. Unmatched junction bases numbered 11, after V lost 3 bases and J lost 9 bases. CDR3 length: 14 residues. Germline CDR1 MDHEN, CDR2 SYDVKM.

The CDR3 loop is CASAYSDRANYGYTF. The CDR3 DNA reads TGTGCCAGCGCTTACTCGGACAGAGCTAACTATGGCTACACCTTC. This chain joins TRBV2 and TRBJ1-2; possibly TRBD1 for D (6 bases). V was pared by 8 bases and J by 0 bases, with 16 bases between. This CDR3 spans 15 amino acids. Germline V gene data show CDR1 as SNHLY and CDR2 as FYNNEI.

V gene TRBV9 combines with J gene TRBJ1-5, with 8 nucleotides matching TRBD1. CDR3 length: 14 amino acids. V lost 3 bases to trimming and J lost 5 bases; unmatched junction nucleotides: 4. CDR1 and CDR2 (germline): SGDLS, YYNGEE. The CDR3 DNA sequence: TGTGCCAGCAGCGCCGAACAGGGGGATCAGCCCCAGCATTTT. Translation gives CASSAEQGDQPQHF.

The CDR3 spells CASSPHYNEQFF. For the CDR3, the DNA is TGTGCCAGCTCACCGCACTACAATGAGCAGTTCTTC. The V and J genes are TRBV18 and TRBJ2-1; no clear D gene. Germline-derived CDR1 and CDR2 are KGHSH and LQKENI. Trimming pared 3 bases from V and 3 bases from J, leaving 3 bases between. This CDR3 is 12 amino acids long.

This clonotype was counted between two and nine times. The chain has TRBV7-2 and TRBJ2-1; D not resolved. This CDR3 contains 14 residues. Germline CDR1 is SGHTA and CDR2 is FQGNSA. Trimming removed 1 base from V and 2 bases from J, with 6 bases in between. The CDR3, as DNA: TGTGCCAGCAGCTTAGACAGCACCTACAATGAGCAGTTCTTC. Its translation is CASSLDSTYNEQFF.

This chain links TRBV7-8 with TRBJ2-1, with TRBD2 identical over 7 bases. The CDR3 contains 17 residues. J gave up 0 bases and V 5 bases, and 10 bases lay outside the gene matches. Germline CDR1 and CDR2: SGHVS and FQNEAQ. The CDR3 loop reads CASSRRREAFSYNEQFF. The CDR3 nucleotides read TGTGCCAGCAGCCGACGCCGGGAGGCCTTCTCCTACAATGAGCAGTTCTTC.

The CDR3: CSAPDASGESTDTQYF. The CDR3 coding sequence is TGCAGTGCCCCGGATGCTAGCGGGGAGAGCACAGATACGCAGTATTTT. The chain employs TRBV20-1 and TRBJ2-3; TRBD2 agrees at 9 bases. This CDR3 has 16 amino acids. The germline CDR1 and CDR2 sequences are DFQATT and SNEGSKA (reference sequence). V lost 6 bases, J lost 0 bases, and 10 bases stayed unmatched.

This clonotype was observed many times. The chain joins TRBV6-6 to TRBJ2-6; weak D call: TRBD1 (5 bases). The length of the CDR3 is 14 residues. V was trimmed by 8 bases and J by 3 bases, leaving 11 bases between them. The V gene's germline CDR1 is MNHNY and CDR2 SVGAGI (reference sequence). The CDR3 here is CASLAQGGANVLTF. CDR3 nucleotides: TGTGCCAGCCTCGCCCAGGGTGGGGCCAACGTCCTGACTTTC.

The rearrangement links TRBV29-1 to TRBJ1-2, with no clear D. Between the trimmed V and J ends, which lost 0 bases and 4 bases, there was a span of 12 bases. The length of the CDR3 is 14 residues. Looked up from germline, CDR1 is SQVTM and CDR2 is ANQGSEA. In nucleotides, the CDR3 is TGCAGCGTTGAAGATCGGGTATTGGGCTATGGCTACACCTTC. It specifies CSVEDRVLGYGYTF.

This clonotype was recorded many times. V usage is TRBV25-1 and J usage is TRBJ2-7; D not resolved. The CDR3 covers 15 residues. CDR1 and CDR2 (germline): MGHDK, SYGVNS. V was pared by 1 base and J by 3 bases, with 13 bases between. The CDR3 region has the DNA TGTGCCAGCAGTGAATTTGACGGTTCAGACTACGAGCAGTACTTC. Protein: CASSEFDGSDYEQYF.

V is TRBV7-9 and J is TRBJ2-5; D is unresolved. The germline CDR1 and CDR2 sequences are SEHNR and FQNEAQ (reference sequence). The CDR3 contains 14 residues. V shed 1 base and J shed 2 bases, with 8 bases lying between them. The CDR3 protein is CASSLGSKQETQYF. CDR3 nucleotide sequence: TGTGCCAGCAGCTTAGGCTCCAAGCAAGAGACCCAGTACTTC.

This chain uses TRBV20-1 with TRBJ2-5; D tentatively fits TRBD1 or TRBD2 (7 bases each). The end of the DNA aligns better with TRBJ2-4, so the J call may be wrong. Per the germline V gene, CDR1 is DFQATT and CDR2 is SNEGSKA (reference sequence). The length of the CDR3 is 11 residues. In nucleotides, the CDR3 is TGCAGTGCTATCAGGGGGGGCATTCAGTACTTC. Amino acids: CSAIRGGIQYF.

This clonotype was seen a few times. The chain is built from TRBV7-2 and TRBJ2-7; 10 bases agree with TRBD2. Trimming removed 11 bases from V and 5 bases from J; junction bases left unmatched: 15. CDR3 length: 15 residues. CDR1 SGHTA and CDR2 FQGNSA come from the germline V gene. The CDR3 reads CASGGASGSSNEQYF. The CDR3, as DNA: TGTGCCTCCGGGGGGGCTAGCGGGAGCTCGAACGAGCAGTACTTC.

This clonotype was recorded many times. V is TRBV20-1 and J is TRBJ2-7; D tentatively reads TRBD1 or TRBD2 (5 bases each). The CDR3 length is 16 residues. Germline loops: CDR1 DFQATT, CDR2 SNEGSKA (reference sequence). V lost 3 bases, J lost 6 bases, and 24 bases lay in between. The CDR3 spells CSASGGGGAWTGEQYF. The CDR3 nucleotides are TGCAGTGCTAGTGGTGGCGGTGGGGCGTGGACTGGCGAGCAGTACTTC.

This chain uses TRBV10-1 with TRBJ2-7, with D tentatively TRBD1 (5 bases). V gave up 2 bases and J gave up 2 bases, with 10 bases separating them. The germline V gene has CDR1 WNHNN and CDR2 SYGVQD (reference sequence). The CDR3 runs to 14 residues. CDR3 DNA: TGCGCCAGCAGTGAGGACAGCCTGCCCTACGAGCAGTACTTC. The encoded protein is CASSEDSLPYEQYF.

CDR3 region: CASRHTGELFF. DNA for the CDR3: TGTGCCAGCCGGCACACCGGGGAGCTGTTTTTT. The chain has TRBV9 and TRBJ2-2, with D unclear. The CDR3 consists of 11 residues. CDR1 and CDR2 (germline): SGDLS, YYNGEE. V was pared by 7 bases and J by 3 bases, with 4 bases between.

A word on this clonotype: A read error may be the cause here, since a much bigger clone is one base away. The chain employs TRBV29-1 and TRBJ2-4; unclear D gene. The J call may be incorrect, as the DNA end agrees better with TRBJ2-7. There are 9 residues in the CDR3. Germline V gives CDR1 SQVTM, CDR2 ANQGSEA. This chain's CDR3 is CSDSSEQYF. The CDR3 DNA follows: TGCAGCGACTCTTCCGAGCAGTACTTC.

This clonotype came up a few times. V gene TRBV6-6 combines with J gene TRBJ2-7; D gene unclear. The CDR3 has 12 amino acids. Germline-derived CDR1 and CDR2 are MNHNY and SVGAGI (reference sequence). The V and J ends lost 2 bases and 5 bases respectively, with 7 bases between them. The CDR3 protein is CASSYGADEQYF. As DNA, the CDR3 is TGTGCCAGCAGTTACGGAGCAGACGAGCAGTACTTC.

The sample holds a few counts of this clonotype. The chain has TRBV10-3 and TRBJ2-3, with 9 bases matching TRBD2. In germline, CDR1 is ENHRY, CDR2 SYGVKD. Trimming at V came to 8 bases and at J to 1 base, leaving 4 bases not matched to a gene. The CDR3 totals 14 residues. The CDR3 nucleotides are TGTGCCATCGAGGCGGGGGGGGGCACAGATACGCAGTATTTT. As protein: CAIEAGGGTDTQYF.

This clonotype was counted many times. J is TRBJ2-7 and V is TRBV20-1, with 12 bases aligning to TRBD1. Germline V gene data show CDR1 as DFQATT and CDR2 as SNEGSKA (reference sequence). The CDR3 has 13 amino acids. The V and J ends lost 6 bases and 1 base, in that order; junction bases with no gene match: 1. In DNA form, the CDR3 reads TGCAGTGCGGGACAGGGGGCTTCCTACGAGCAGTACTTC. Protein sequence: CSAGQGASYEQYF.

This chain's CDR3 is CASSNERSLAGNTIYF. The CDR3 nucleotides are TGTGCCAGCAGCAACGAGCGAAGTCTAGCCGGAAACACCATATATTTT. J is TRBJ1-3 and V is TRBV7-2; D ambiguous. Germline assignment: CDR1 SGHTA and CDR2 FQGNSA. The CDR3 has 16 amino acids. Trimming removed 5 bases from V and 4 bases from J, with 18 bases in between.

This clonotype appeared a few times. This rearrangement joins TRBV30 to TRBJ1-6; 7 bases line up with TRBD1. V lost 4 bases and J lost 9; bases outside the gene matches: 6. There are 13 residues in the CDR3. Germline V gives CDR1 GTSNPN, CDR2 SVGIG (reference sequence). The CDR3 nucleotides read TGTGCCTGGAATAAGGGGGCGCGTTCACCCCTCCACTTT. It is translated as CAWNKGARSPLHF.

This clonotype showed up just once. The chain couples TRBV3-1 to TRBJ2-5, with D uncertain. Germline CDR1 is LGHDT and CDR2 is YNNKEL (reference sequence). This CDR3 region has 15 residues. Trimming removed 4 bases from V and 5 bases from J, with 17 bases in between. CDR3 residues: CASSRRSIVRETQYF. In DNA, the CDR3 is TGTGCCAGCAGCCGGCGTTCGATTGTCAGGGAGACCCAGTACTTC.

The V gene is TRBV20-1, the J gene TRBJ2-2; 9 bases are a match to TRBD1. The junction had 8 bases not matched to a gene; V was cut back by 6 bases and J by 9 bases. The CDR3 has 13 residues. Germline loops: CDR1 DFQATT, CDR2 SNEGSKA (reference sequence). The CDR3 loop reads CSARDRVARELFF. The CDR3 nucleotides read TGCAGTGCCCGGGACAGGGTTGCCCGGGAGCTGTTTTTT.

This clonotype was counted a few times. This chain uses TRBV29-1 with TRBJ2-1; D is possibly TRBD1 or TRBD2 (5 bases each). Germline CDR1 and CDR2: SQVTM and ANQGSEA. Deletions cut 4 bases from V and 5 bases from J, with 12 bases between. This CDR3 has 13 residues. CDR3 in amino acids: CSVVLATDNEQFF. The CDR3 DNA sequence: TGCAGCGTTGTGTTAGCGACAGACAATGAGCAGTTCTTC.

Worth noting for this clonotype: At one end the junction does not follow the germline gene, possibly because of a read error. The genes are TRBV11-2 and TRBJ2-5, with 7 bases fitting TRBD2. In germline, CDR1 is SGHAT, CDR2 FQNNGV. This CDR3 is 15 amino acids long. CDR3: CSSSLGGLVDETQYF. CDR3 DNA sequence: TGTTCCAGCAGCTTAGGAGGACTAGTTGACGAGACCCAGTACTTC.

The CDR3 here is CASSKQPGTSTDTQYF. Here the CDR3 DNA reads TGTGCCAGCAGCAAACAACCCGGGACTAGCACAGATACGCAGTATTTT. The chain uses TRBV7-2 and TRBJ2-3, with a tentative D call TRBD2 (6 bases). Germline CDR1 reads SGHTA; CDR2 reads FQGNSA. CDR3 length equals 16 residues. V was cut by 5 bases and J by 0 bases, with 15 bases left in between.

This clonotype was seen only a few times. This chain uses TRBV13 with TRBJ2-1; D remains ambiguous. Trimming cost V 1 base and J 8 bases, with 15 bases left between them. The CDR3 has 15 amino acids. Germline V gene data show CDR1 as PRHDT and CDR2 as FYEKMQ (reference sequence). CDR3 DNA: TGTGCCAGCAGCTTAGAGGATAGACCCGGGTATGAGCAGTTCTTC. Its translation: CASSLEDRPGYEQFF.

The chain combines TRBV5-1 with TRBJ2-2; D gene unclear. Germline assignment: CDR1 SGHRS and CDR2 YFSETQ. The CDR3 is made up of 16 amino acids. V lost 1 base to trimming and J lost 2 bases, with 12 bases between them. The CDR3 loop reads CASSLLDTANTGELFF. The CDR3 coding sequence is TGCGCCAGCAGCTTGTTAGATACCGCCAACACCGGGGAGCTGTTTTTT.